Each of the 9 T cell receptor beta chains below was sequenced from the same sample in a study of cytomegalovirus exposure and HLA in healthy donors. The PCR ran on 60 Vbeta and 13 Jbeta primers. TCRdb's copy holds only in-frame clones and misses some; the assay was immunoSEQ multiplex PCR. The profile shows a few hundred thousand clones, approximately 80% of them singletons. Specimen: PBMCs. The receptor set was obtained from a man younger than 40 in good health and CMV-seronegative.

About this clone: Other DNA sequences within the sample encode an identical CDR3. This sequence joins TRBV7-2 and TRBJ1-5; 7 nucleotides match TRBD1. V lost 4 bases and J lost 3; bases outside the gene matches: 3. Germline CDR1 and CDR2: SGHTA and FQGNSA. CDR3 length equals 14 residues. CDR3 sequence reads: CASSSTGVNQPQHF. CDR3 in DNA: TGTGCCAGCAGCTCTACAGGGGTCAATCAGCCCCAGCATTTT.

Worth noting for this clone: At the DNA level, this CDR3 is encoded by other sequences in the same sample as well. The J gene is TRBJ2-3, the V gene TRBV18, with 8 bases lining up with TRBD1. V dropped 2 bases and J dropped 2; count of bases not matched to a gene: 3. The CDR3 extends over 15 amino acids. CDR1 KGHSH and CDR2 LQKENI come from the germline V gene. CDR3 sequence reads: CASSPGTGVTDTQYF. The DNA for the CDR3 is TGTGCCAGCTCACCAGGGACAGGAGTCACAGATACGCAGTATTTT.

The chain's CDR3 is CASSLAPSGDNEQFF. The CDR3, as DNA: TGTGCCAGCAGTTTAGCTCCTAGCGGGGACAATGAGCAGTTCTTC. V gene TRBV27 combines with J gene TRBJ2-1; 9 positions agree with TRBD2. Germline assignment: CDR1 MNHEY and CDR2 SMNVEV (reference sequence). The CDR3 extends over 15 amino acids. The V and J ends lost 2 bases and 5 bases, in that order; junction bases with no gene match: 4.

The CDR3 sequence: CAWIRGQGVRINYGYTF. As DNA, the CDR3 is TGTGCCTGGATCAGGGGACAGGGAGTTCGGATTAACTATGGCTACACCTTC. The chain uses TRBV30 and TRBJ1-2; TRBD1 matches at 9 bases. In germline, CDR1 is GTSNPN, CDR2 SVGIG (reference sequence). The J segment lost 1 base and the V segment lost 4 bases, leaving 13 bases of the junction unmatched. The CDR3 has 17 amino acids.

The V gene is TRBV5-1, the J gene TRBJ2-7; 9 nucleotides align to TRBD1. Germline-derived CDR1 and CDR2 are SGHRS and YFSETQ. This CDR3 contains 17 residues. V was pared by 3 bases and J by 0 bases, with 10 bases of the junction left unmatched. The CDR3 DNA reads TGCGCCAGCAGCTCGGGACAGGGCCCCGGAAGCTCCTACGAGCAGTACTTC. It specifies CASSSGQGPGSSYEQYF.

This clone showed up just once. The V gene is TRBV19, the J gene TRBJ2-5; a possible D gene is TRBD1 (6 bases). This CDR3 has 13 amino acids. V dropped 4 bases and J dropped 1 base, with 7 bases sitting between them. The germline V gene has CDR1 LNHDA and CDR2 SQIVND (reference sequence). As DNA, the CDR3 is TGTGCCAGTAGTAGCAGGGGCCAAGAGACCCAGTACTTC. This codes for CASSSRGQETQYF.

The chain joins TRBV2 to TRBJ1-6; 7 nucleotides match TRBD1. This CDR3 has 17 amino acids. The germline CDR1 and CDR2 sequences are SNHLY and FYNNEI. The junction had 10 bases not matched to a gene; V was cut back by 4 bases and J by 4 bases. The CDR3 region is CASSVVQGNLYNSPLHF. The CDR3 DNA reads as TGTGCCAGCAGTGTGGTACAGGGGAATCTTTATAATTCACCCCTCCACTTT.

This clone was seen only a few times. In nucleotides, the CDR3 is TGTGCCAGCAGTCCCTGGGGACAGGGGGAAGAAAAACTGTTTTTT. This codes for CASSPWGQGEEKLFF. V and J are TRBV28 and TRBJ1-4; 11 nucleotides agree with TRBD1. The CDR3 is 15 residues long. The V gene's germline CDR1 is MDHEN and CDR2 SYDVKM. The ends lost 5 bases at V and 8 bases at J; junction bases unmatched: 7. Combining the CDR3 with reference TRBV28 and TRBJ1-4 gives the whole variable domain DVKVTQSSRYLVKRTGEKVFLECVQDMDHENMFWYRQDPGLGLRLIYFSYDVKMKEKGDIPEGYSVSREKKERFSLILESASTNQTSMYLCASSPWGQGEEKLFFGSGTQLSVL.

The CDR3 DNA follows: TGTGCCAGCAGTTTGGACAGTAATCAGCCCCAGCATTTT. Translating gives CASSLDSNQPQHF. The chain uses TRBV27 and TRBJ1-5; perhaps TRBD1 as D (6 bases). The CDR3 runs to 13 residues. Deletions cut 3 bases from V and 4 bases from J, with 7 bases between. Germline CDR1 reads MNHEY; CDR2 reads SMNVEV (reference sequence).